What follows are 26 T cell receptor beta chains derived from one specimen sequenced in a study of blood T cell repertoires in COVID-19. Generated by immunoSEQ multiplex PCR, the TCRdb table keeps only in-frame clones and is missing some. In the table there are 150,000 to 200,000 clones, 65% to 85% of which are singletons. Sequencing used peripheral blood. The receptors were sampled from a man aged 60 to 69 with active or convalescent COVID-19.

This clone occurred once. The chain combines TRBV4-2 with TRBJ2-2; 7 bases are a match to TRBD1. Germline V gene lookup returns CDR1 LGHNA and CDR2 YNFKEQ. The CDR3 has 19 residues. V was clipped by 0 bases and J by 1 base; unmatched bases: 11. The DNA of the CDR3 is TGTGCCAGCAGCCAAGAGTACATCGTACAGGGGCGGAACACCGGGGAGCTGTTTTTT. Amino acids: CASSQEYIVQGRNTGELFF.

The chain's CDR3 is CASSPEGPLYGYTF. The CDR3 DNA reads as TGCGCCAGCAGCCCTGAGGGCCCCCTCTATGGCTACACCTTC. The chain has TRBV5-1 and TRBJ1-2, with no clear D. Germline V gives CDR1 SGHRS, CDR2 YFSETQ. V lost 4 bases and J 4 bases, leaving 14 bases between the germline ends. The CDR3 is 14 residues long.

For the CDR3, the DNA is TGCGCCAGCAGCTTGGTGGCGGGAGGAGGCACAGATACGCAGTATTTT. Residues: CASSLVAGGGTDTQYF. V is TRBV5-1 and J is TRBJ2-3, with 8 bases matching TRBD2. CDR3 length: 16 amino acids. Per the germline V gene, CDR1 is SGHRS and CDR2 is YFSETQ. Trimming took 0 bases from V and 1 from J; bases not matched to a gene: 4. The full variable domain, rest sourced from reference TRBV5-1 and TRBJ2-3, is KAGVTQTPRYLIKTRGQQVTLSCSPISGHRSVSWYQQTPGQGLQFLFEYFSETQRNKGNFPGRFSGRQFSNSRSEMNVSTLELGDSALYLCASSLVAGGGTDTQYFGPGTRLTVL.

The J gene is TRBJ1-2, the V gene TRBV7-9; TRBD1 matches at 9 bases. Germline CDR1 is SEHNR and CDR2 is FQNEAQ (reference sequence). J was trimmed by 8 bases and V by 5 bases; bases with no gene match: 12. The CDR3 sequence is 15 residues long. For the CDR3, the DNA is TGTGCCAGCAGCAACCGGGGACAGGGTTCTGTCGGCTACACCTTC. Protein: CASSNRGQGSVGYTF.

The chain recombines TRBV19 with TRBJ1-5; the D gene is possibly TRBD1 (6 bases). The germline gives CDR1 LNHDA, CDR2 SQIVND (reference sequence). Trimming shortened V by 4 bases and J by 7 bases, and 20 bases separated the two germline ends. The CDR3 loop spans 16 amino acids. CDR3 nucleotides: TGTGCCAGTAGTAAACGGGACATCCTAACGGGGCAGCCCCAGCATTTT. Residues: CASSKRDILTGQPQHF.

This rearrangement joins TRBV9 to TRBJ2-5, with D uncertain. Germline V gene data show CDR1 as SGDLS and CDR2 as YYNGEE. The V end was cut by 0 bases, the J end by 2 bases, with 8 bases between. CDR3 length equals 14 residues. The CDR3 DNA reads as TGTGCCAGCAGCGTAGGAACTGCTCAAGAGACCCAGTACTTC. It is translated as CASSVGTAQETQYF.

This chain joins TRBV27 and TRBJ1-5, with 11 bases matching TRBD1. The CDR3 has 15 residues. CDR1 and CDR2 (germline): MNHEY, SMNVEV (reference sequence). After removal of 5 bases from V and 6 bases from J, the junction contained 6 bases not matched to a gene. The chain's CDR3 is CASSGQGALGQPQHF. The CDR3 region has the DNA TGTGCCAGCAGTGGACAGGGGGCGCTGGGTCAGCCCCAGCATTTT.

The chain links TRBV12-3 or TRBV12-4 to TRBJ2-7; D may be TRBD2 (5 bases). The CDR3 is 13 residues long. V shed 5 bases and J shed 5 bases, with 13 bases lying between them. The CDR3 spells CASSPGRRNEQYF. The DNA of the CDR3 is TGTGCCAGCAGTCCTGGGCGGAGGAACGAGCAGTACTTC.

V usage is TRBV28 and J usage is TRBJ1-2; 7 nucleotides match TRBD1. CDR3 length: 13 amino acids. J was trimmed by 1 base and V by 6 bases; bases with no gene match: 2. Germline V CDR1 and CDR2: MDHEN, SYDVKM. CDR3 residues: CASRRDSNYGYTF. As DNA, the CDR3 is TGTGCCAGCAGACGGGACAGTAACTATGGCTACACCTTC.

The V gene is TRBV6-5, the J gene TRBJ2-3; D might be TRBD1 (8 bases). Trimming removed 10 bases at V and 4 bases at J, with 21 bases between. Germline assignment: CDR1 MNHEY and CDR2 SVGAGI. The CDR3 has 15 residues. The CDR3 region is CATNRGGAGADTQYF. The CDR3 DNA follows: TGTGCCACCAACAGGGGGGGCGCGGGCGCAGATACGCAGTATTTT.

The chain has TRBV4-2 and TRBJ1-3, with a tentative D call TRBD1 (6 bases). Looked up from germline, CDR1 is LGHNA and CDR2 is YNFKEQ. The V end lost 5 bases, the J end lost 3 bases, and 11 bases lay between the germline ends. CDR3 size: 14 residues. The CDR3 loop is CASSSPRGGNTIYF. CDR3 in DNA: TGTGCCAGCAGCTCCCCCAGGGGTGGAAACACCATATATTTT.

The chain carries TRBV11-2 and TRBJ2-5; 11 bases map to TRBD1. The CDR3 extends over 14 amino acids. With V trimmed by 7 bases and J by 5 bases, 6 bases remained unmatched. The germline CDR1 and CDR2 sequences are SGHAT and FQNNGV. CDR3 nucleotides: TGTGCCAGCACTCCGGACAGGGGGCGGGAGACCCAGTACTTC. It yields the protein CASTPDRGRETQYF.

The genes are TRBV23-1 and TRBJ1-2; TRBD1 matches 7 bases. TRBV23-1 is an ORF, with its function uncertain. Trimming at V came to 9 bases and at J to 4 bases, leaving 17 bases not matched to a gene. This CDR3 has 16 amino acids. DNA for the CDR3: TGCGCCAGTCGGGAAGGGACAGTACTTAGGGGCTATGGCTACACCTTC. Translation gives CASREGTVLRGYGYTF.

The chain joins TRBV7-2 to TRBJ2-5; 8 bases map to TRBD2. From germline, CDR1 is SGHTA and CDR2 FQGNSA. This CDR3 spans 15 amino acids. V gave up 6 bases and J gave up 4 bases; unmatched junction bases: 10. The CDR3 loop reads CASSSSGSRGETQYF. The DNA for the CDR3 is TGTGCCAGCAGTTCGAGCGGGAGCCGGGGAGAGACCCAGTACTTC.

The chain recombines TRBV9 with TRBJ2-1; 13 nucleotides match TRBD2. V lost 0 bases, J lost 1 base, and 10 bases stayed unmatched. Germline V lookup: CDR1 SGDLS, CDR2 YYNGEE. The CDR3 runs 20 residues. The CDR3 coding sequence is TGTGCCAGCAGCGTAGGAGCGGGGACTAGCGGGAAGGGGTCCTACAATGAGCAGTTCTTC. This codes for CASSVGAGTSGKGSYNEQFF.

This clone was counted at least ten times. The rearrangement uses TRBV12-5 and TRBJ1-5; TRBD1 matches at 8 bases. Germline V gives CDR1 LGHNT, CDR2 FRNRAP. V was pared by 0 bases and J by 7 bases, with 11 bases of the junction left unmatched. This CDR3 comprises 17 residues. The CDR3 bases are TGTGCTAGTGGTTTGGTAAGTGACAGGGGCGTAGGCCAGCCCCAGCATTTT. It specifies CASGLVSDRGVGQPQHF.

V usage is TRBV7-6 and J usage is TRBJ2-3; no firm D call. Germline CDR1 SGHVS, CDR2 FNYEAQ. V lost 11 bases to trimming and J lost 4 bases, with 10 bases between them. The CDR3 is made up of 11 amino acids. This chain's CDR3 is CAVGDADTQYF. The CDR3 DNA reads as TGTGCCGTAGGAGACGCAGATACGCAGTATTTT.

V usage is TRBV3-1 (or the pseudogene TRBV3-2) and J usage is TRBJ2-7; D is uncertain. CDR3 length: 16 amino acids. Deletions cut 1 base from V and 7 bases from J, with 20 bases between. CDR1 LGHDT and CDR2 YNNKEL come from the germline V gene (reference sequence). CDR3 bases: TGTGCCAGCAGCCAAGTTCGGTTCGGCCAACGGCGGGAGCAGTACTTC. Translation gives CASSQVRFGQRREQYF.

The rearrangement links TRBV11-2 to TRBJ1-1, with D perhaps matching TRBD1 (5 bases). V shed 4 bases and J shed 5 bases, with 14 bases lying between them. Germline values: CDR1 SGHAT, CDR2 FQNNGV. This CDR3 has 14 amino acids. CDR3 in DNA: TGTGCCAGCAGCTCCACTGGGGCGCTGACTGAAGCTTTCTTT. This codes for CASSSTGALTEAFF.

The rearrangement uses TRBV21-1 and TRBJ2-1; the table's D call, TRBD2, was not checked against the DNA. TRBV21-1 is marked as a pseudogene. The CDR3 is made up of 11 amino acids. The CDR3 DNA follows: TGTGCCAGCAGCAAATCGGGGGAGCAGTTCTTC. It translates to CASSKSGEQFF.

The chain is built from TRBV11-3 and TRBJ2-1; 12 bases are shared with TRBD2. With V trimmed by 1 base and J by 5 bases, 0 bases remained unmatched. Germline V gene data show CDR1 as SGHNT and CDR2 as YENEEA. CDR3 length equals 15 residues. The CDR3 loop reads CASSLGTSGNNEQFF. The CDR3 bases are TGTGCCAGCAGCTTAGGGACTAGCGGGAACAATGAGCAGTTCTTC.

CDR3 in DNA: TGTGCCAGCAAGGGCCCGGGGGAAAAACTGTTTTTT. As protein: CASKGPGEKLFF. This chain connects TRBV28 to TRBJ1-4; D gene ambiguous. V lost 7 bases, J lost 8 bases, and 11 bases lay in between. Per germline, CDR1 MDHEN and CDR2 SYDVKM. There are 12 residues in the CDR3.

J is TRBJ1-1 and V is TRBV15; D is unresolved. The CDR3 contains 14 residues. Trimming pared 3 bases from V and 4 bases from J, leaving 12 bases between. CDR1 is LNHNV and CDR2 is YYDKDF in the germline V gene (reference sequence). This chain's CDR3 is CATSRGSGFTEAFF. The CDR3 nucleotides are TGTGCCACCAGCAGGGGTTCCGGGTTCACTGAAGCTTTCTTT.

The sample holds a few counts of this clone. The chain combines TRBV7-9 with TRBJ2-7; D is unresolved. Per germline, CDR1 SEHNR and CDR2 FQNEAQ (reference sequence). The ends were cut back, 4 bases at V and 5 bases at J, with 12 bases in the middle. The CDR3 length is 13 residues. CDR3 nucleotide sequence: TGTGCCAGCAGCTCAGATATTCGCCACGAGCAGTACTTC. Its translation: CASSSDIRHEQYF.

The CDR3 protein is CASSPSRGSAFF. The DNA for the CDR3 is TGTGCCAGCTCGCCATCAAGGGGAAGTGCTTTCTTT. V usage is TRBV18 and J usage is TRBJ1-1, with D possibly being TRBD1 (5 bases). This CDR3 spans 12 amino acids. Germline V gene lookup returns CDR1 KGHSH and CDR2 LQKENI. Trimming took off 6 bases at V and 11 bases at J, with 16 bases between the two ends.

The V call is TRBV5-1, the J call TRBJ2-1; possibly TRBD2 for D (5 bases). V was cut by 4 bases and J by 0 bases, with 11 bases left in between. Germline-derived CDR1 and CDR2 are SGHRS and YFSETQ. This CDR3 has 15 residues. The CDR3 nucleotides read TGCGCCAGCAGCCGAGGGTTGGGCTCCTACAATGAGCAGTTCTTC. Protein: CASSRGLGSYNEQFF.